The 25 T cell receptor beta chains below come from one sample, sequenced in a study of cytomegalovirus exposure and HLA in healthy donors (dated by TCRdb to 2015 to 2018). Library preparation employed the immunoSEQ multiplex PCR assay. TCRdb mirrors the immuneACCESS table, restricted to in-frame sequences. Some clones are absent from its copies; in checked studies, under half trace to an unresolved V gene, and the reason for the others is unknown. The sample table contains 200,000 to 250,000 clones; only one count was recorded for about 90% of them. Of the sample, about 12% falls within the top ten clones. Material for sequencing was PBMCs. The receptors stem from a man aged 18 to 30 in good health and CMV-seropositive.

The rearrangement links TRBV7-2 to TRBJ2-7, with D perhaps given as TRBD1 or TRBD2 (5 bases each). V was pared by 1 base and J by 7 bases, with 14 bases between. The CDR3 has 14 residues. CDR1 and CDR2 from the germline V gene are SGHTA and FQGNSA. In DNA form, the CDR3 reads TGTGCCAGCAGCTTAGATGGGGGAGTGGGAGAGCAGTACTTC. It yields the protein CASSLDGGVGEQYF.

This chain joins TRBV15 and TRBJ2-5; D uncertain. V lost 0 bases, J lost 5 bases, and 13 bases lay in between. Germline V CDR1 and CDR2: LNHNV, YYDKDF (reference sequence). The CDR3 sequence is 15 residues long. CDR3 nucleotides: TGTGCCACCAGCAGAGATCGAAAGGTGGAGGAGACCCAGTACTTC. Its protein is CATSRDRKVEETQYF.

The gene calls are TRBV4-3 and TRBJ1-1; no definite D call. This CDR3 comprises 14 residues. Trimming stripped 1 base from V and 3 bases from J, with 9 bases between. Germline assignment: CDR1 LGHNA and CDR2 YSLEER. In DNA form, the CDR3 reads TGCGCCAGCAGCCAAGGATATAGGGACACTGAAGCTTTCTTT. It translates to CASSQGYRDTEAFF.

The V gene is TRBV7-9, the J gene TRBJ2-7, with D maybe TRBD2 (7 bases). Trimming stripped 5 bases from V and 1 base from J, with 15 bases between. The CDR3 totals 15 residues. CDR1 is SEHNR, CDR2 FQNEAQ, per germline (reference sequence). CDR3 protein: CASSPRRGASYEQYF. CDR3 DNA: TGTGCCAGCAGCCCCCGACGGGGGGCATCCTACGAGCAGTACTTC.

The chain employs TRBV6-4 and TRBJ2-2; 8 nucleotides agree with TRBD1. Unmatched junction bases numbered 4, after V lost 3 bases and J lost 4 bases. The CDR3 loop spans 15 amino acids. From germline, CDR1 is MRHNA and CDR2 SNTAGT. For the CDR3, the DNA is TGTGCCAGCAGTGAACAGGGGGATGGCACCGGGGAGCTGTTTTTT. Protein sequence: CASSEQGDGTGELFF.

J is TRBJ1-1 and V is TRBV29-1; no clear D. The CDR3 has 12 residues. V was pared by 4 bases and J by 6 bases, with 12 bases between. In germline, CDR1 is SQVTM, CDR2 ANQGSEA. CDR3 coding DNA: TGCAGCGTTGTACGGGGAGGCGCTGAAGCTTTCTTT. This translates into CSVVRGGAEAFF.

J is TRBJ2-2 and V is TRBV5-1; 7 nucleotides align to TRBD1. The CDR3 is made up of 14 amino acids. Germline V lookup: CDR1 SGHRS, CDR2 YFSETQ. Losses at the gene ends were 2 bases for V and 7 bases for J; bases not matched to a gene: 5. The CDR3 here is CASSLDRVSGELFF. For the CDR3, the DNA is TGCGCCAGCAGCTTAGACAGGGTTAGCGGGGAGCTGTTTTTT. Looking up the rest from reference TRBV5-1 and TRBJ2-2 gives the full variable domain: KAGVTQTPRYLIKTRGQQVTLSCSPISGHRSVSWYQQTPGQGLQFLFEYFSETQRNKGNFPGRFSGRQFSNSRSEMNVSTLELGDSALYLCASSLDRVSGELFFGEGSRLTVL.

The V gene is TRBV10-3, the J gene TRBJ2-5; D uncertain. The CDR3 has 11 residues. In germline, CDR1 is ENHRY, CDR2 SYGVKD. The V end lost 1 base, the J end lost 5 bases, and 2 bases lay between the germline ends. In DNA, the CDR3 is TGTGCCATCAGTGAGTTGGAGACCCAGTACTTC. This translates into CAISELETQYF.

The J gene is TRBJ2-2, the V gene TRBV2; D is possibly TRBD1 (6 bases). From germline, CDR1 is SNHLY and CDR2 FYNNEI. This CDR3 is 14 amino acids long. V lost 5 bases, J lost 4 bases, and 11 bases lay in between. The CDR3 DNA follows: TGTGCCAGCAGTTTTGGACAGACCACCGGGGAGCTGTTTTTT. The encoded protein is CASSFGQTTGELFF.

The chain carries TRBV5-6 and TRBJ2-7; D might be TRBD2 (5 bases). Germline-derived CDR1 and CDR2 are SGHDT and YYEEEE. The CDR3 runs 11 residues. The V gene lost 3 bases and the J gene lost 6 bases, with 7 bases spanning the gap. This CDR3 reads CASSWRFEQYF. CDR3 nucleotides: TGTGCCAGCAGCTGGAGGTTCGAGCAGTACTTC.

As to this clone: The same CDR3 is also encoded by other DNA sequences in this sample. V usage is TRBV9 and J usage is TRBJ2-1; no reliable D call. The CDR3 runs 13 residues. CDR1 and CDR2 (germline): SGDLS, YYNGEE. V was clipped by 0 bases and J by 4 bases, with 5 bases between them. The CDR3 DNA sequence: TGTGCCAGCAGCGTAGCAGTATACAATGAGCAGTTCTTC. As protein: CASSVAVYNEQFF.

The V and J genes are TRBV15 and TRBJ1-2, with 7 positions matching TRBD1. This CDR3 spans 17 amino acids. V was pared by 0 bases and J by 4 bases, with 11 bases of the junction left unmatched. Germline V gene sequence: CDR1 LNHNV, CDR2 YYDKDF (reference sequence). The CDR3: CATSRDQSAGGGYGYTF. The CDR3 coding sequence is TGTGCCACCAGCAGAGATCAATCGGCAGGGGGTGGCTATGGCTACACCTTC.

The genes are TRBV9 and TRBJ1-3; D gene ambiguous. Germline V gives CDR1 SGDLS, CDR2 YYNGEE. The CDR3 length is 15 residues. The V gene lost 0 bases and the J gene lost 4 bases, with 11 bases spanning the gap. The CDR3 DNA reads as TGTGCCAGCAGCGTAGACCAAGTGGGGGGAAACACCATATATTTT. The encoded protein is CASSVDQVGGNTIYF.

The table lists this clone with a few counts. V usage is TRBV30 and J usage is TRBJ2-7; tentatively, D is TRBD1 (6 bases). V dropped 3 bases and J dropped 0 bases, with 15 bases sitting between them. The CDR3 sequence is 15 residues long. Germline-derived CDR1 and CDR2 are GTSNPN and SVGIG (reference sequence). DNA of the CDR3: TGTGCCTGGAGCGCCACCCGGACAGCCTCCTACGAGCAGTACTTC. This codes for CAWSATRTASYEQYF.

This chain connects TRBV9 to TRBJ2-1; TRBD2 is a possible D gene (5 bases). This CDR3 is built from 16 residues. Germline V gene data show CDR1 as SGDLS and CDR2 as YYNGEE. Between the trimmed V and J ends, which lost 0 bases and 0 bases, there was a span of 10 bases. The CDR3 DNA follows: TGTGCCAGCAGCGTAGGTAGTAGCGACTCCTACAATGAGCAGTTCTTC. This sequence encodes CASSVGSSDSYNEQFF.

V gene TRBV7-9 combines with J gene TRBJ2-5; D call uncertain. Germline assignment: CDR1 SEHNR and CDR2 FQNEAQ (reference sequence). Trimming shortened V by 0 bases and J by 2 bases, and 13 bases separated the two germline ends. CDR3 length: 16 amino acids. The CDR3 sequence is CASSLAWDLVQETQYF. The CDR3 bases are TGTGCCAGCAGCTTAGCTTGGGATCTAGTACAAGAGACCCAGTACTTC.

The chain employs TRBV7-9 and TRBJ2-1, with 7 bases that match TRBD2. This CDR3 spans 15 amino acids. V was clipped by 2 bases and J by 3 bases; unmatched bases: 4. CDR1 and CDR2 (germline): SEHNR, FQNEAQ (reference sequence). In DNA, the CDR3 is TGTGCCAGCAGCTTATCTAGCGGAGTCTACAATGAGCAGTTCTTC. This sequence encodes CASSLSSGVYNEQFF.

The V call is TRBV29-1, the J call TRBJ1-1, with 9 nucleotides matching TRBD1. CDR3 length equals 19 residues. J was trimmed by 0 bases and V by 4 bases; bases with no gene match: 18. Germline CDR1 SQVTM, CDR2 ANQGSEA. The CDR3 bases are TGCAGCGTTGTAATCCGGGACAGGGAAGGATTAACGGTGAACACTGAAGCTTTCTTT. Protein product: CSVVIRDREGLTVNTEAFF.

CDR3 sequence (DNA): TGCGCCAGCAGTGGGGGGTACGAGCAGTACTTC. As protein: CASSGGYEQYF. The V and J genes are TRBV5-1 and TRBJ2-7, with a weak D call TRBD2 (6 bases). V shed 5 bases and J shed 4 bases, with 7 bases lying between them. This CDR3 comprises 11 residues. Germline V gives CDR1 SGHRS, CDR2 YFSETQ.

This chain uses TRBV29-1 with TRBJ2-7; D is ambiguous. The CDR3 is 12 residues long. Trimming shortened V by 4 bases and J by 3 bases, and 10 bases separated the two germline ends. From germline, CDR1 is SQVTM and CDR2 ANQGSEA. The CDR3 protein is CSVGWADYEQYF. The CDR3 DNA reads as TGCAGCGTTGGCTGGGCCGACTACGAGCAGTACTTC.

This chain links TRBV15 with TRBJ1-5; 8 positions match TRBD1. V lost 3 bases to trimming and J lost 7 bases; unmatched junction nucleotides: 2. Per germline, CDR1 LNHNV and CDR2 YYDKDF (reference sequence). The CDR3 has 13 residues. The DNA of the CDR3 is TGTGCCACCAGCAGTGACAGGGGACAGCCCCAGCATTTT. It translates to CATSSDRGQPQHF.

The V call is TRBV29-1, the J call TRBJ2-1; weak D call: TRBD2 (6 bases). The CDR3 has 11 residues. The V end was cut by 6 bases, the J end by 10 bases, with 13 bases between. Germline values: CDR1 SQVTM, CDR2 ANQGSEA. CDR3 sequence (DNA): TGCAGCGTAGCAGGGCGGGGCGAGCAGTTCTTC. It codes for CSVAGRGEQFF.

The rearrangement uses TRBV5-4 and TRBJ1-4; D call uncertain. V was trimmed by 3 bases and J by 0 bases, leaving 9 bases between them. CDR1 is SGHNT, CDR2 YYREEE, per germline (reference sequence). This CDR3 has 15 residues. CDR3 amino acids: CASSSTAATNEKLFF. The DNA of the CDR3 is TGTGCCAGCAGCTCCACGGCTGCAACTAATGAAAAACTGTTTTTT.

This clone was counted many times. The chain uses TRBV6-1 and TRBJ2-1; weak D call: TRBD1 (5 bases). The CDR3 length is 15 residues. Per germline, CDR1 MNHNS and CDR2 SASEGT. V was pared by 2 bases and J by 6 bases, with 14 bases between. Written as DNA, the CDR3 is TGTGCCAGCAGTGAATCGATGGACAATCCCAATGAGCAGTTCTTC. This gives the protein CASSESMDNPNEQFF.

This clone appeared a few times. The CDR3 DNA is TGTGCCAGCAGCACCCGGAGGGAGCGGTCTTACGAGCAGTACTTC. Translating it yields CASSTRRERSYEQYF. This chain connects TRBV7-8 to TRBJ2-7, with a weak D call TRBD2 (6 bases). V gave up 5 bases and J gave up 4 bases, with 18 bases separating them. Germline V lookup: CDR1 SGHVS, CDR2 FQNEAQ. The CDR3 contains 15 residues.